This T cell receptor beta chain was found in a study of CD8 T cells in Susac syndrome. V lost 0 bases and J lost 4, with 6 bases in between. The CDR3 loop spans 13 amino acids. Reverse transcription of roughly 0.45 to 1 ug RNA used random hexamers. Across 54 Vbeta and 13 Jbeta, TCR beta CDR3 was amplified with immunoSEQ multiplex PCR. TCRdb reprocessed the immunoSEQ multiplex PCR reads via MiXCR and lists one record per CDR3 protein. In the table there are 150,000 to 200,000 distinct CDR3 sequences, roughly 94% of which are singletons. The receptor comes from a human donor with multiple sclerosis. This sequence joins TRBV12-3 or TRBV12-4 and TRBJ1-2, with a weak D call TRBD1 (6 bases). What was sequenced was CD4+ T cells from PBMCs. In nucleotides, the CDR3 is TGTGCCAGCAGTTTAGCGGACAGCTATGGCTACACCTTC. Its protein is CASSLADSYGYTF.